This T cell receptor beta chain was identified during a study of T cells in Graves' hyperthyroidism and ophthalmopathy. General study findings and limits: Ophthalmopathy, which appeared later, was predicted by the model a median about 6 months before onset.

The trim removed 4 bases at V and 2 bases at J, leaving 6 bases unmatched. This CDR3 region has 16 residues. Germline-derived CDR1 and CDR2 are SGHTA and FQGNSA. Diagnoses used clinical symptoms, serum thyroxine and TRAb, thyroid ultrasound and orbital computed tomography. This clonotype was seen repeatedly, ten times or more. Its antigen is unknown. Authors of the study amplified TCR beta CDR3 regions from RNA transcripts. HTBI primers drove first-round RT-PCR of the TCR CDR3. TCRdb independently ran MiXCR on the multiplex PCR reads; one entry per CDR3 protein. The data show hundreds of thousands of distinct CDR3 sequences, nearly 20% seen once.

The V and J genes are TRBV7-2 and TRBJ2-5; 11 bases agree with TRBD2. This clonotype was obtained from a man aged 35 to 55 with Graves' ophthalmopathy. The sequenced sample was blood. The CDR3 bases are TGTGCCAGCAGCTCAGGACTAGCGGGTTATCAAGAGACCCAGTACTTC. Translated: CASSSGLAGYQETQYF.